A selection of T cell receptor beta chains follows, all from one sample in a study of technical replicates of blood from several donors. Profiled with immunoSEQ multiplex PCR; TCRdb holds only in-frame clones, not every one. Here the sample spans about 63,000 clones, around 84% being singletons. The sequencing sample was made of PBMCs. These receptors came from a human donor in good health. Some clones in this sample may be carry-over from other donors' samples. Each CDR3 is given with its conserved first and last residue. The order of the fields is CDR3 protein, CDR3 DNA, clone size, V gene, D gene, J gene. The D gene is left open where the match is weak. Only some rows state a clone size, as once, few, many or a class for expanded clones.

CDR3: CASSFAPRDRGDTEAFF
DNA: TGCGCCAGCAGCTTTGCTCCCCGGGACAGGGGGGATACTGAAGCTTTCTTT
size: .
V: TRBV5-1
D: TRBD1
J: TRBJ1-1

CDR3: CASSSGQGNLGYGYTF
DNA: TGTGCCAGCAGCTCCGGACAGGGCAACTTGGGGTATGGCTACACCTTC
size: once
V: TRBV27
D: TRBD1
J: TRBJ1-2

CDR3: CASSLEPGGKKLFF
DNA: TGTGCCAGCAGCTTAGAGCCAGGGGGGAAAAAACTGTTTTTT
size: .
V: TRBV7-2
D: TRBD1
J: TRBJ1-4

CDR3: CASSYALRGGSYEQYF
DNA: TGTGCCAGCAGTTACGCCCTCCGGGGTGGAAGCTACGAGCAGTACTTC
size: .
V: TRBV6-5
D: .
J: TRBJ2-7

CDR3: CASSKPGLTAYEQYF
DNA: TGTGCCAGCAGCAAGCCGGGACTGACGGCCTACGAGCAGTACTTC
size: once
V: TRBV5-6
D: .
J: TRBJ2-7

CDR3: CASSVRGSYEQYF
DNA: TGTGCCAGCAGTGTCAGGGGCTCCTACGAGCAGTACTTC
size: .
V: TRBV27
D: .
J: TRBJ2-7

CDR3: CASSPRWGQGVGTEAFF
DNA: TGTGCCAGCAGCCCCCGCTGGGGACAGGGGGTGGGTACTGAAGCTTTCTTT
size: .
V: TRBV7-9
D: TRBD1
J: TRBJ1-1

CDR3: CASSQIRDTVNEQFF
DNA: TGTGCCAGCAGCCAAATCCGGGACACGGTTAATGAGCAGTTCTTC
size: once
V: TRBV14
D: .
J: TRBJ2-1

CDR3: CAISGQGGNQPQHF
DNA: TGTGCCATCAGTGGACAGGGCGGCAATCAGCCCCAGCATTTT
size: .
V: TRBV10-3
D: TRBD1
J: TRBJ1-5

CDR3: CASSLDGGAMANEKLFF
DNA: TGTGCCAGCAGCTTAGATGGGGGGGCGATGGCTAATGAAAAACTGTTTTTT
size: once
V: TRBV7-8
D: .
J: TRBJ1-4

CDR3: CASSDQGRVPEKLFF
DNA: TGTGCCAGCAGTGACCAAGGGAGGGTCCCTGAAAAACTGTTTTTT
size: .
V: TRBV2
D: .
J: TRBJ1-4

CDR3: CASSLSRGGETQYF
DNA: TGTGCCAGCAGTTTATCACGGGGTGGTGAGACCCAGTACTTC
size: .
V: TRBV27
D: .
J: TRBJ2-5

CDR3: CASSQEASGSYNEQFF
DNA: TGTGCCAGCAGCCAAGAAGCTAGCGGGAGCTACAATGAGCAGTTCTTC
size: few
V: TRBV4-2
D: TRBD2
J: TRBJ2-1

CDR3: CASSLAGTRTYEQYF
DNA: TGTGCCAGCAGCTTGGCTGGGACTAGAACCTACGAGCAGTACTTC
size: .
V: TRBV5-4
D: TRBD2
J: TRBJ2-7

CDR3: CASSKTGGALSGGGELFF
DNA: TGCGCCAGCAGCAAAACAGGGGGCGCGTTGTCGGGTGGCGGGGAGCTGTTTTTT
size: .
V: TRBV5-1
D: TRBD1
J: TRBJ2-2

CDR3: CASSLVGHSAMNTEAFF
DNA: TGTGCCAGCAGCTTAGTCGGCCACAGTGCCATGAACACTGAAGCTTTCTTT
size: .
V: TRBV7-2
D: .
J: TRBJ1-1

CDR3: CASSYRDRGYGYTF
DNA: TGTGCCAGCAGTTACCGGGACAGAGGCTATGGCTACACCTTC
size: .
V: TRBV6-5
D: TRBD1
J: TRBJ1-2

CDR3: CASSPIGTVGDGYTF
DNA: TGTGCCAGCAGCCCTATCGGGACAGTCGGTGATGGCTACACCTTC
size: .
V: TRBV11-2
D: TRBD1
J: TRBJ1-2

CDR3: CASSLDRDQETQYF
DNA: TGTGCCAGCAGTCTAGACAGGGATCAAGAGACCCAGTACTTC
size: .
V: TRBV27
D: TRBD1
J: TRBJ2-5

CDR3: CASSLSGAAEQFF
DNA: TGTGCCAGCTCACTGTCTGGGGCCGCGGAGCAGTTCTTC
size: .
V: TRBV18
D: .
J: TRBJ2-1

CDR3: CARGGVVGEQYF
DNA: TGTGCCAGAGGGGGGGTGGTGGGAGAGCAGTACTTC
size: once
V: TRBV27
D: .
J: TRBJ2-7

CDR3: CAQGKEDRAYEQYF
DNA: TGTGCCCAGGGGAAGGAAGACAGAGCCTACGAGCAGTACTTC
size: .
V: TRBV30
D: .
J: TRBJ2-7

CDR3: CASSQGQGVGGYTF
DNA: TGTGCCAGCAGCCAAGGACAGGGGGTCGGGGGCTACACCTTC
size: once
V: TRBV14
D: TRBD1
J: TRBJ1-2

CDR3: CASSQMTGTGTEAFF
DNA: TGCGCCAGCAGCCAAATGACAGGGACGGGCACTGAAGCTTTCTTT
size: .
V: TRBV4-3
D: TRBD1
J: TRBJ1-1

CDR3: CASRPGPPGLAGVDTQYF
DNA: TGTGCCAGCAGACCAGGGCCCCCCGGACTAGCGGGAGTAGATACGCAGTATTTT
size: once
V: TRBV7-3
D: TRBD2
J: TRBJ2-3

CDR3: CASSQGGPGLSSGANVLTF
DNA: TGTGCCAGCAGTCAGGGTGGGCCAGGGCTTAGCTCTGGGGCCAACGTCCTGACTTTC
size: .
V: TRBV7-9
D: .
J: TRBJ2-6

CDR3: CASSRSGAYEQYF
DNA: TGTGCCAGCAGTCGCTCAGGGGCCTACGAGCAGTACTTC
size: .
V: TRBV5-5
D: .
J: TRBJ2-7

CDR3: CASSHPGGGSPLHF
DNA: TGTGCCAGCAGTCATCCAGGGGGCGGTTCACCCCTCCACTTT
size: .
V: TRBV5-6
D: TRBD1
J: TRBJ1-6

CDR3: CAWSASEEQPQHF
DNA: TGTGCCTGGAGTGCGAGTGAGGAACAGCCCCAGCATTTT
size: .
V: TRBV30
D: .
J: TRBJ1-5

CDR3: CASSPSQGGRYNEQFF
DNA: TGTGCCAGCAGCCCTTCACAGGGGGGTCGATACAATGAGCAGTTCTTC
size: few
V: TRBV5-6
D: TRBD1
J: TRBJ2-1